This TCR beta chain was captured by sequencing in a study of identifying expanded T cells in peripheral blood (dated by TCRdb to between 2018 and 2021). Concerning the study at large: Four technical replicates, made by sequencing separate aliquots from the same pool of genomic DNA, were compared pairwise.

CDR3 length: 17 amino acids, cysteine to phenylalanine. The only DNA kept is the CDR3, 51 bases in frame from the first base. V lost 2 bases and J lost 5 bases, and the count of bases not matched to a germline gene is 16. CDR1 and CDR2 (SGHRS, YFSETQ) derive from the germline V gene. During the collection period, no immune events, such as infections, were documented for the healthy donors. Time-dependent variance in a beta-binomial model of T-cell clone differential abundance was calibrated using healthy-donor blood repertoires as a training cohort. The training cohort comprised approximately ten healthy donors, 3 female and 7 male. On average the donors were approximately 43 years old, and their ages spanned roughly 25 to 70 years. Whole blood was collected from each healthy donor at three time points spaced two weeks apart and obtained from a commercial supplier. For immunosequencing, genomic DNA was extracted from whole blood that had not been sorted.

The immunoSEQ Assay, which relies on bias-controlled multiplex PCR amplification of genomic DNA, was used to profile TCRbeta CDR3 regions. Under the source paper's analysis protocol: To quantify the absolute abundance of each unique TCRbeta CDR3 region, the sequences were collapsed and filtered. Two models were used to test differential abundance: a binomial model (Fisher-equivalent) and a beta-binomial model that adds time-dependent variance fitted from healthy donors. Clones with fewer than 5 combined templates were excluded, and clones with Benjamini-Hochberg FDR below 0.01 were called differentially abundant. The form v = (b*log(k)+a)^2 was used to model beta-binomial variance as a function of total template count across the two samples. The table comes from immuneACCESS by way of TCRdb, which keeps in-frame sequences with V and J called. Part of the clones is missing from these tables; in studies checked, under half for an unresolved V gene and the rest for unknown reasons. V, J and clone size derive from that table, while D and trimming were established from the DNA sequence. The sample table shows some 100,000 clones, and approximately 88% are seen once. The top ten constitute 5.5% of the sample.

Details on this clone: The clone's antigen remains unknown. No much larger clone exists at a distance of one base, and base qualities are not known.

On the study overall, not on this receptor specifically: The authors expected that biological variance in healthy repertoires might rise further over much longer intervals, such as months to years. The beta-binomial model significantly reduced the number of clones called differentially abundant and the false-positive rate across all healthy-donor time intervals. About 1.1 differentially abundant clones were flagged by the binomial model between technical replicates, whereas about 16.4 and 19 were flagged over approximately two weeks and four weeks, respectively. In all healthy donors, the variance in clone template counts between samples taken 2 to 3 weeks apart rose significantly as total template count increased.

The rearrangement combines TRBV5-1 with TRBJ2-7, with 7 middle bases fitting TRBD2. The receptor was isolated from a person aged 18-70 years in good health. Sequenced input: blood. The CDR3 amino acid sequence is: CASSLVVLASGLDEQYF. The nucleotides are TGCGCCAGCAGCTTAGTAGTGTTGGCTAGCGGTCTGGACGAGCAGTACTTC.